This T cell receptor (beta chain) comes out of a study of blood T cell repertoires in COVID-19. This clone was recorded a few times. Per the authors' pipeline: Nucleated cell number was recorded as an estimate derived from reference gene primer amplification. Some clones are missing from TCRdb's copy, which holds only in-frame ones; the method was immunoSEQ multiplex PCR. From that table come the V and J calls and clone size; the DNA was used to work out D and trimming. Of a few hundred thousand clones listed, around nine tenths are singletons. This CDR3 spans 16 amino acids. V shed 3 bases and J 6 bases; nucleotides not matched to a gene: 8.

Sequenced: peripheral blood. This sequence joins TRBV23-1 and TRBJ2-2; the match to TRBD1 covers 9 bases. TRBV23-1 carries the ORF label, with uncertain function. The clonotype comes from a woman aged 55-70 years with acute or convalescent COVID-19. CDR3 sequence reads: CASSHGGQGKAGELFF. CDR3 in DNA: TGCGCCAGCAGTCACGGAGGACAGGGGAAGGCCGGGGAGCTGTTTTTT.